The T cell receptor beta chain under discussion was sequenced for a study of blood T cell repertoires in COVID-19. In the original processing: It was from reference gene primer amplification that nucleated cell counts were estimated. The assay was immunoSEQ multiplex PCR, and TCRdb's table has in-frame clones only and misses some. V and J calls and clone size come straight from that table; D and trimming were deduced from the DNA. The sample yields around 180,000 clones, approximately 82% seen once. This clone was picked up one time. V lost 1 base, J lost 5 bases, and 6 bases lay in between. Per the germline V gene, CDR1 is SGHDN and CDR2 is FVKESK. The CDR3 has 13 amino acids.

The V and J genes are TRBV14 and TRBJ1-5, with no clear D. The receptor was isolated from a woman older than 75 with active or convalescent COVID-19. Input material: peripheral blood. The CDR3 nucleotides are TGTGCCAGCAGCCAAGGGAGATATCAGCCCCAGCATTTT. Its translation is CASSQGRYQPQHF.